The sequence of this T cell receptor (beta chain) was determined in a study of post-analysis software for immune sequencing data. Study as a whole: Courses of disease covered relapsing-remitting, secondary progressive and progressive-relapsing multiple sclerosis. The study, taken as a whole, reports: There was significantly lower normalized Chao1 diversity in multiple sclerosis patients than in controls.

TCR beta cDNA libraries had unique molecular identifiers. The authors obtained 540,000 or so cDNA molecules from about 0.94 to 9.7 million T cells. TCRdb re-derived calls from the PCR reads in MiXCR, one entry per CDR3 protein. The sample shows approximately 630,000 distinct CDR3 sequences, approximately 60% of them seen only once. With respect to this clonotype: Antigen specificity is unknown.

This clonotype was sampled from a girl aged 2 to 10 with multiple sclerosis. The sample consisted of blood.

This CDR3 reads CASSPQRGAQETQYF. Written as DNA, the CDR3 is TGTGCCAGCAGTCCCCAGCGGGGGGCCCAAGAGACCCAGTACTTC. The gene calls are TRBV12-3 or TRBV12-4 and TRBJ2-5, with 9 bases matching TRBD2. CDR3 size: 15 residues. J was trimmed by 1 base and V by 5 bases; bases with no gene match: 5.